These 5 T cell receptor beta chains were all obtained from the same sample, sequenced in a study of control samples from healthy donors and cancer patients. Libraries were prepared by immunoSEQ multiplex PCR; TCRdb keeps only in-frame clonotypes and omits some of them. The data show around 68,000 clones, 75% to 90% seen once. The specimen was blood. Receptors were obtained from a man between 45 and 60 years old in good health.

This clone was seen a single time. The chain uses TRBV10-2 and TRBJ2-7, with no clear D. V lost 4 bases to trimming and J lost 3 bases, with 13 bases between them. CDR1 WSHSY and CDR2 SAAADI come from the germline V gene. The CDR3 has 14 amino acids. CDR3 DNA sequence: TGCGCCAGCAGTGCCATGCGAACCATCTACGAGCAGTACTTC. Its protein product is CASSAMRTIYEQYF.

The chain's CDR3 is CASSLQGKPRETQYF. The CDR3 DNA sequence: TGTGCCAGCAGCCTCCAGGGGAAACCGAGGGAGACCCAGTACTTC. This chain links TRBV11-3 with TRBJ2-5; tentatively, D is TRBD1 (6 bases). The germline V gene has CDR1 SGHNT and CDR2 YENEEA. The CDR3 contains 15 residues. V gave up 5 bases and J gave up 5 bases, with 18 bases separating them.

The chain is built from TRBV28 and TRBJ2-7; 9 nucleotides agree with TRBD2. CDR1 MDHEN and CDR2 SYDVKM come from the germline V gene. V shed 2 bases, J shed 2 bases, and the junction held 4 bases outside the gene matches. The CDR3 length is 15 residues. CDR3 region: CASSLRLAGTYEQYF. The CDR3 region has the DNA TGTGCCAGCAGTTTAAGGCTAGCGGGGACCTACGAGCAGTACTTC.

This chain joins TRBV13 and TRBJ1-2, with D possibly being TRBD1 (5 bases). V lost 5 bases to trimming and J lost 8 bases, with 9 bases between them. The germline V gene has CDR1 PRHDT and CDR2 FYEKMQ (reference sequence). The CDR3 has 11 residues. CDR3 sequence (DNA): TGTGCCAGCAGCGGGGGGAGAGGCTACACCTTC. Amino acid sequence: CASSGGRGYTF.

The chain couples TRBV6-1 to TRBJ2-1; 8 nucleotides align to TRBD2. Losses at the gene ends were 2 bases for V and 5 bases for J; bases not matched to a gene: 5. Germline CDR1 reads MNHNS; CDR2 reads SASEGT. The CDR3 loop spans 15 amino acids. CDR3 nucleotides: TGTGCCAGCAGTGAATGGGCACTAGCGGACAATGAGCAGTTCTTC. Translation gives CASSEWALADNEQFF.